The 20 T cell receptor beta chains below come from one sample, sequenced in a study of blood T cell repertoires in COVID-19. Generated by immunoSEQ multiplex PCR, the TCRdb table keeps only in-frame clones and is missing some. Of roughly 110,000 clones in the sample, about nine tenths were seen once. Sequencing input: peripheral blood. These receptors were obtained from a woman in her forties or fifties with acute or convalescent COVID-19.

This clone was counted between two and nine times. The rearrangement links TRBV9 to TRBJ2-3; perhaps TRBD1 as D (5 bases). V was cut by 4 bases and J by 5 bases, with 11 bases left in between. Looked up from germline, CDR1 is SGDLS and CDR2 is YYNGEE. This CDR3 spans 13 amino acids. CDR3 amino acids: CASSQGMGDTQYF. The DNA for the CDR3 is TGTGCCAGCAGCCAGGGAATGGGAGATACGCAGTATTTT.

The rearrangement joins TRBV27 to TRBJ1-1, with D possibly matching TRBD1 (6 bases). Germline CDR1 MNHEY, CDR2 SMNVEV (reference sequence). Trimming stripped 5 bases from V and 3 bases from J, with 16 bases between. The CDR3 loop spans 15 amino acids. This CDR3 is CASSTLDSFYTEAFF. CDR3 nucleotide sequence: TGTGCCAGCAGTACCCTGGACAGCTTCTACACTGAAGCTTTCTTT.

V usage is TRBV5-1 and J usage is TRBJ2-5; D remains ambiguous. The ends were cut back, 0 bases at V and 4 bases at J, with 13 bases in the middle. The CDR3 has 15 residues. Germline V gives CDR1 SGHRS, CDR2 YFSETQ. CDR3 sequence (DNA): TGCGCCAGCAGCTTGGGAGTCCAGTCGGGAGAGACCCAGTACTTC. Protein: CASSLGVQSGETQYF.

This clone is a singleton in its sample. This chain joins TRBV2 and TRBJ1-5, with 7 bases fitting TRBD1. J was trimmed by 3 bases and V by 4 bases; bases with no gene match: 6. The CDR3 extends over 15 amino acids. Germline CDR1 SNHLY, CDR2 FYNNEI. This CDR3 is CASSGQGIINQPQHF. CDR3 DNA: TGTGCCAGCAGTGGACAGGGTATTATCAATCAGCCCCAGCATTTT. The full variable domain, completed using reference TRBV2 and TRBJ1-5, is EPEVTQTPSHQVTQMGQEVILRCVPISNHLYFYWYRQILGQKVEFLVSFYNNEISEKSEIFDDQFSVERPDGSNFTLKIRSTKLEDSAMYFCASSGQGIINQPQHFGDGTRLSIL.

CDR3 bases: TGTGCCAGCAGCCTGGCAGTAGGACAGGGGGAGACCTATGGCTACACCTTC. Amino acids: CASSLAVGQGETYGYTF. The V and J genes are TRBV7-9 and TRBJ1-2; TRBD1 matches at 10 bases. This CDR3 has 17 residues. The junction had 13 bases not matched to a gene; V was cut back by 5 bases and J by 4 bases. CDR1 is SEHNR and CDR2 is FQNEAQ in the germline V gene (reference sequence).

CDR3 protein: CASGSNEQYF. In DNA form, the CDR3 reads TGTGCCAGCGGTTCTAACGAGCAGTACTTC. The chain is built from TRBV6-2 or TRBV6-3 and TRBJ2-7; D unresolved. Germline CDR1 reads MNHEY; CDR2 reads SVGEGT. Trimming took 8 bases from V and 5 from J, leaving 7 bases between them. This CDR3 is built from 10 residues.

The chain carries TRBV5-1 and TRBJ1-2, with unresolved D. This CDR3 has 14 amino acids. Trimming cost V 0 bases and J 5 bases, with 11 bases left between them. Per the germline V gene, CDR1 is SGHRS and CDR2 is YFSETQ. CDR3 in DNA: TGCGCCAGCAGCTTGGACAGTCCAGATTATGGCTACACCTTC. This encodes CASSLDSPDYGYTF.

The rearrangement joins TRBV28 to TRBJ2-4; D might be TRBD1 (6 bases). The ends were cut back, 6 bases at V and 5 bases at J, with 11 bases in the middle. In germline, CDR1 is MDHEN, CDR2 SYDVKM. The CDR3 runs to 13 residues. CDR3 nucleotides: TGTGCCAGCAGACAGGGTGTCCAAAACATTCAGTACTTC. Residues: CASRQGVQNIQYF.

The V call is TRBV24-1, the J call TRBJ1-1, with TRBD1 as a possible D gene (6 bases). V dropped 5 bases and J dropped 5 bases, with 17 bases sitting between them. This CDR3 has 15 residues. Germline V gene lookup returns CDR1 KGHDR and CDR2 SFDVKD. CDR3: CATSGYRDSDTEAFF. CDR3 DNA sequence: TGTGCCACCAGTGGTTACAGGGATTCAGATACTGAAGCTTTCTTT.

The chain recombines TRBV27 with TRBJ1-2; D not resolved. V lost 5 bases and J lost 6, with 16 bases in between. The CDR3 contains 14 residues. Germline-derived CDR1 and CDR2 are MNHEY and SMNVEV (reference sequence). The CDR3 region has the DNA TGTGCCAGCAGTCCCAACGATTTGGCAAATGGCTACACCTTC. This gives the protein CASSPNDLANGYTF.

This chain uses TRBV5-3 with TRBJ1-5; 7 positions match TRBD1. TRBV5-3 is an ORF, and what it does is uncertain. The ends lost 1 base at V and 4 bases at J; junction bases unmatched: 14. The length of the CDR3 is 18 residues. The CDR3 coding sequence is TGTGCCAGAAGCTTGTTGTTATTAGGAGACAGGGAGAATCAGCCCCAGCATTTT. Protein: CARSLLLLGDRENQPQHF.

The chain joins TRBV11-2 to TRBJ2-7; weak D call: TRBD1 (6 bases). The CDR3 loop spans 15 amino acids. Germline V CDR1 and CDR2: SGHAT, FQNNGV. The V end was cut by 4 bases, the J end by 2 bases, with 15 bases between. The CDR3 coding sequence is TGTGCCAGCAGCTCGGGACAAAATCTCCCCTACGAGCAGTACTTC. Encoded protein: CASSSGQNLPYEQYF.

V gene TRBV7-2 combines with J gene TRBJ2-4; possible D gene TRBD2, 5 bases. CDR1 and CDR2 (germline): SGHTA, FQGNSA. This CDR3 comprises 17 residues. Trimming removed 5 bases from V and 7 bases from J, with 24 bases in between. CDR3 bases: TGTGCCAGCAGCCCCTCCGGTGAAGCGGCCCTGGGGAACATTCAGTACTTC. It specifies CASSPSGEAALGNIQYF.

Here the CDR3 DNA reads TGTGCCAGCTCACCACTGCTGGGCGACACTGAAGCTTTCTTT. This sequence encodes CASSPLLGDTEAFF. The rearrangement uses TRBV18 and TRBJ1-1; the D is unclear. From germline, CDR1 is KGHSH and CDR2 LQKENI. The CDR3 is made up of 14 amino acids. Trimming left V 1 base short and J 3 bases short, with 9 bases between.

J is TRBJ1-1 and V is TRBV30; 7 nucleotides align to TRBD1. This CDR3 spans 14 amino acids. Germline CDR1 and CDR2: GTSNPN and SVGIG (reference sequence). V was pared by 5 bases and J by 3 bases, with 9 bases of the junction left unmatched. CDR3 coding DNA: TGTGCCTGGGAAATAGGGGGCTTGGACACTGAAGCTTTCTTT. It encodes CAWEIGGLDTEAFF. Filled out from reference TRBV30 and TRBJ1-1, the complete variable domain reads SQTIHQWPATLVQPVGSPLSLECTVEGTSNPNLYWYRQAAGRGLQLLFYSVGIGQISSEVPQNLSASRPQDRQFILSSKKLLLSDSGFYLCAWEIGGLDTEAFFGQGTRLTVV.

The chain joins TRBV18 to TRBJ2-1, with 7 bases identical to TRBD2. The germline CDR1 and CDR2 sequences are KGHSH and LQKENI. The CDR3 length is 18 residues. V dropped 2 bases and J dropped 3; count of bases not matched to a gene: 13. The chain's CDR3 is CASSPSRSGTQNYNEQFF. CDR3 bases: TGTGCCAGCTCACCATCCAGAAGCGGGACCCAAAACTACAATGAGCAGTTCTTC.

The chain links TRBV27 to TRBJ2-7; 9 positions match TRBD2. The ends lost 5 bases at V and 5 bases at J; junction bases unmatched: 13. The length of the CDR3 is 16 residues. Germline-derived CDR1 and CDR2 are MNHEY and SMNVEV (reference sequence). CDR3 region: CASSPISWREGDEQYF. CDR3 DNA sequence: TGTGCCAGCAGTCCCATCTCCTGGCGGGAGGGGGACGAGCAGTACTTC.

Note on this clone: An end of the junction does not agree with germline; a read error may underlie this. The chain combines TRBV19 with TRBJ2-7, with 8 bases fitting TRBD1. Per the germline V gene, CDR1 is LNHDA and CDR2 is SQIVND (reference sequence). The CDR3 has 16 residues. CDR3 sequence: CANSAPRTGFSYEQYF. The CDR3 nucleotides are TGTGCCAATAGTGCCCCCCGGACAGGGTTTTCCTACGAGCAGTACTTC.

This clone was seen just once. This chain connects TRBV6-1 to TRBJ1-5, with TRBD1 matching 7 bases. Germline loops: CDR1 MNHNS, CDR2 SASEGT. The V gene end was trimmed by 2 bases and the J gene end by 0 bases; junction bases not matched to a gene: 10. The CDR3 length is 18 residues. Here the CDR3 DNA reads TGTGCCAGCAGTGAACCCGGTAAGGGGGCGCGTAGCAATCAGCCCCAGCATTTT. Its protein is CASSEPGKGARSNQPQHF.

The V and J genes are TRBV5-8 and TRBJ1-5; D is unresolved. Trimming took 2 bases from V and 0 from J, leaving 3 bases between them. The CDR3 covers 13 residues. CDR1 and CDR2 (germline): SGHTS, YDEGEE. The CDR3 loop is CASSFGSNQPQHF. The CDR3 bases are TGTGCCAGCAGCTTCGGTAGCAATCAGCCCCAGCATTTT.